A single T cell receptor (beta chain) is shown here with its context. A few counts support this clonotype. This receptor's antigen is unknown. It has no much larger one-base neighbor in the sample; base qualities were not kept. V is pruned by 2 bases and J by 5 bases, leaving 11 bases of the junction without a gene match. The germline V gene provides CDR1 KGHDR and CDR2 SFDVKD. Inclusive of the bounding cysteine and phenylalanine, the CDR3 is 17 residues long. The DNA shown is the 51-base CDR3, in frame from base 1. This sample is part of a study of T-cell memory formation after mild COVID-19 (dated by TCRdb to the early 2020s). General notes on the study: TCR sequence clusters from the two donors were found to be largely donor specific. Longitudinal TCRalpha and TCRbeta repertoire sequencing tracked T-cell clones expanding and contracting after mild COVID-19 in two donors. The cohort comprised two young, previously healthy adult volunteers, one female and one male. General findings and caveats noted by the study authors: Contracting CD4+ clones were found mainly in CM and EM memory subsets, while CD8+ clones were enriched in EMRA. The detection of some responding clones in pre-infection memory suggests that pre-existing cross-reactive memory T cells joined the SARS-CoV-2 response. Balanced CD4/CD8 phenotypes were observed for clones contracting from day 15 to 85, whereas a bias towards CD4+ was observed for a second wave of clones expanding from day 15 to 37. SARS-CoV-2 specificity was not confirmed for the second-wave clones peaking on day 37. The study covered only a couple of mild cases, and larger cohorts including severe cases with pre-infection samples were considered necessary.

The sample was run on an Illumina NovaSeq 6000. cDNA libraries for TCRalpha and TCRbeta were prepared by 5'RACE using constant-segment primers, with sample barcodes and unique molecular identifiers added. Trizol reagent was used to extract RNA from every sample. Library amplification was performed in two PCR steps, and a second sample barcode and Illumina TruSeq adapters were introduced in the second step. Sequencing of the libraries was done on an Illumina NovaSeq, producing 2 x 150 bp paired-end reads. The authors processed their data as follows. The reads were demultiplexed and collapsed into UMI-guided consensus sequences using migec v1.2.7. Using mixcr v2.1.11, the UMI consensuses were aligned to TRA and TRB V and J templates and assembled into clonotypes. A clonotype was counted as expanded or contracted only when both edgeR and NoisET called the clonotype significant, with the noise models trained on biological replicates. For edgeR calls, a false discovery rate-adjusted p below 0.01 and a log2 fold-change threshold of 1 were applied. PCA with hierarchical clustering of max-normalized trajectories of the 1000 most abundant clonotypes was used as exploratory dynamics analysis. Separately sequenced CD4+ and CD8+ repertoires were used to assign a CD4 or CD8 phenotype to each responding clone. Starting from the raw public reads, TCRdb applied fastp trimming at Q25, assembled clones with MiXCR and retained in-frame beta chains. Rows are unified per CDR3 protein, each entry keeping the most common DNA and genes. TCRdb's processing, not the authors', yielded these V and J calls. A total of 560,000 or so distinct CDR3 sequences appear in this sample, approximately 15% of them only once. About 7.4% of the sample belongs to the ten largest clones.

Ficoll-Paque density gradient centrifugation was the method used to isolate PBMCs. What was sequenced was PBMCs or a T cell subset sorted from them (not recorded which). The chain uses TRBV24-1 and TRBJ1-2, and TRBD1 aligns with 9 junction nucleotides. The receptor comes from an adult woman who had mild COVID-19 (a few samples of this study predate the infection). The sample titles of this study are shuffled in the database, so cell type and time point are left out; the donor was told from shared clones. The nucleotide sequence reads as follows: TGTGCCACCAGTGATTCCTCGACCGGGACAGGGCAGTATGGCTACACCTTC. Translation gives CATSDSSTGTGQYGYTF.